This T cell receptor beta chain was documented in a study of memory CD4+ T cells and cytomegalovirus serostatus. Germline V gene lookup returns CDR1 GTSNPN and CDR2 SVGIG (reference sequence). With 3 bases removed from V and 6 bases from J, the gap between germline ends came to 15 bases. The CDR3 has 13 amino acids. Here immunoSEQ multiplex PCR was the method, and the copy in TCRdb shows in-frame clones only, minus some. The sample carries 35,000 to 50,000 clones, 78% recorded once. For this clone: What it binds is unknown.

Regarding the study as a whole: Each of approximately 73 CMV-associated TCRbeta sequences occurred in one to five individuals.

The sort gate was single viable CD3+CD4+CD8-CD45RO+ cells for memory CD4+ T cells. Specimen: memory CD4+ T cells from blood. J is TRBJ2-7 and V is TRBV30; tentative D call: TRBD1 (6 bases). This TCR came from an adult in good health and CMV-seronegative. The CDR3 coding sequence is TGTGCCTGGAGCGTAGGAGGACAGTCCGAGCAGTACTTC. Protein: CAWSVGGQSEQYF.